This T cell receptor (beta chain) was documented in a study of T and B cells in COVID-19 patients (dated by TCRdb to the early 2020s). Notes on the research overall: In this study, adaptive immunity was profiled in COVID-19 patients who either had active infection or had recovered, using TRB and IGH repertoire sequencing of peripheral blood. Over 7 million TCR sequences were analysed from a TCR and BCR sequence repository that comprised 30 to 45 patients and some 70 time points. A recovered cohort was made up of 15 to 19 patients contributing 20 to 25 samples, mostly after mild to moderate COVID-19 managed as outpatients. Comorbidities linked to unfavorable COVID-19 outcome were present in nine tenths of the roughly 20 patients in the active-infection cohort. A couple of patients were in both the active and recovered cohorts because samples existed from active disease and from after recovery. An age-matched reference group of a few dozen healthy donors negative for COVID-19 antibodies was used as the comparison for repertoire analyses. As many as 9 follow-up blood samples were taken per patient, and some of the samples covered different disease stages within the same individual. Of the roughly 22 patients in the active-infection cohort, some eleven were critically ill and needed mechanical ventilation or ECMO. Patients in the recovered cohort had a median age of around 30 years, compared with more than 60 years for patients in the active-infection cohort. Overall study outcomes, separate from this receptor: The reported TCR clusters were said to need prospective validation before any clinical use. The cohort was considered too small for HLA contributions to COVID-19 susceptibility or severity to be assessed. TRB repertoires were highly clonal in active COVID-19, whereas diversity and richness at recovery rose above healthy donor levels. Patients with COVID-19 were reported to show strongly skewed TRBV/TRBJ gene usage. A total of 2,000 to 2,500 exclusive TCR clusters, including over 25 low-pGen clusters, were found in the recovered cohort. Specific T cell subsets (CD4+/Treg/CD8+) and sorted SARS-CoV-2-responsive or tetramer+ T cells had not yet been sequenced, and the corresponding sequencing experiments were ongoing. Blood samples obtained from mildly ill patients during symptoms, as well as early samples obtained from severe cases, were available only in scarce numbers.

CDR3 length: 12 amino acids, cysteine to phenylalanine. The retained sequence is limited to the CDR3, 36 bases, with the frame set at the first base. The germline V gene specifies ENHRY as CDR1 and SYGVKD as CDR2. The V end loses 8 bases and the J end loses 1 base, and a stretch of 8 bases separates them. In the case of this clonotype: Its antigen has not been determined. Qualities for individual bases were not recorded, and no much larger clone is one base off.

Genomic DNA extracted from blood, in amounts of roughly 230-550 ng, served as the starting material for amplifying TRB repertoires. Sequenced on an Illumina MiSeq. Multiplex PCR with BIOMED2 TRB-A/B primer pools was used to amplify the TRB rearrangements. Two consecutive PCRs added Illumina-compatible adapters and 7-nucleotide sample barcodes to the amplicons. Phusion HS II polymerase was used for all library PCRs. Amplicons were purified from gel with the NucleoSpin Gel and PCR Clean-up kit, quantified on Qubit, and pooled at approximately 4.1 nM. The quality of the amplicon pool was checked on an Agilent 2100 Bioanalyzer prior to Illumina next-generation sequencing. The original methods were these. Annotation of TRB rearrangements was performed with MiXCR 3.0.8 using the default MiXCR reference library. Non-productive reads and sequences with fewer than 2 reads were removed, and every unique CDR3 nucleotide sequence was treated as one clone. Clonality, diversity, richness and V-J gene usage were computed in R 3.5.1. TCR clustering by CDR3 similarity used GLIPH2, with generation probabilities calculated by OLGA. Only GLIPH2 clusters with at least four unique TCR clonotypes present in at least three individuals were retained. The raw public data were reprocessed by TCRdb itself: fastp quality trimming at Q25, MiXCR clonotype calling, in-frame beta chains only. Rows are combined by CDR3 protein, so each entry shows the most common genes and DNA. Here the V and J calls rest on TCRdb's processing, not on the authors' analysis. This sample holds several thousand distinct CDR3 sequences; about 27% were observed only once. The ten largest account for about 12% of the sample.

The source is a human donor with active COVID-19. The sequence links TRBV10-3 to TRBJ2-5; TRBD1 is possibly the D segment (6 matching bases). The sample consisted of blood. The nucleotides are TGTGCCATCGGGGGCATCCAAGAGACCCAGTACTTC. It codes for CAIGGIQETQYF.